The subject of this entry is one T cell receptor beta chain. Its antigen is as yet unknown. Generated by immunoSEQ multiplex PCR, the TCRdb table keeps only in-frame clones and is missing some. The data show roughly 140,000 clones, with around nine tenths seen just once and 4% to 6% held by the top ten. V lost 4 bases, J lost 2 bases, and 11 bases lay in between. Germline V lookup: CDR1 SGHRS, CDR2 YFSETQ. The length of the CDR3 is 14 residues. This entry is derived from a study of T cell responses to AZD1222 COVID-19 vaccine. For the study at large: Doses given second, at about 4 or about 12 weeks, were pooled.

Study findings and constraints: Repertoires were sampled only after the peak T cell response.

V usage is TRBV5-1 and J usage is TRBJ2-3; D may be TRBD1 or TRBD2 (6 bases each). The specimen was peripheral blood, collected on day 0 of AZD1222 vaccination. The receptor was isolated from an adult in good health. DNA of the CDR3: TGCGCCAGCAGCCAAGGGGGGCTCACAGATACGCAGTATTTT. Its protein is CASSQGGLTDTQYF.